These T cell receptor beta chains were read from a single sample in a study of T cell changes during pregnancy in multiple sclerosis. Assay used: immunoSEQ multiplex PCR; TCRdb lists only in-frame clones, some missing. The profile shows tens of thousands of clones, approximately 96% of them singletons. The sample was CD8+ T cells from peripheral blood mononuclear cells, taken after pregnancy. These receptors originate from a female donor with multiple sclerosis, enrolled in a pregnancy study. Each CDR3 is given with its conserved first and last residue. Fields, in order: J gene, V gene, clone size, D gene, CDR3 DNA, CDR3 protein. The D gene is left open where the match is weak. Only part of the rows carry a size: once, few, many, or a class if the clone is expanded.

J: TRBJ2-7
V: TRBV7-8
size: .
D: .
DNA: TGTGCCAGCTCCTCCTGGGCTCAACCCGCGGGGGAGCAGTACTTC
CDR3: CASSSWAQPAGEQYF

J: TRBJ2-1
V: TRBV7-8
size: .
D: .
DNA: TGTGCCAGCAATGGGGAGTTGGACAATGAGCAGTTCTTC
CDR3: CASNGELDNEQFF

J: TRBJ2-7
V: TRBV5-1
size: .
D: .
DNA: TGCGCCAGCAGCTTGACCACAGGGTCCTACGAGCAGTACTTC
CDR3: CASSLTTGSYEQYF

J: TRBJ2-3
V: TRBV4-3
size: .
D: .
DNA: TGCGCCAGCAGCCCGGGGGGAGGGGGTAGCGGACCTCTGGGGGAGTATTTT
CDR3: CASSPGGGGSGPLGEYF

J: TRBJ2-7
V: TRBV6-1
size: .
D: .
DNA: TGTGCCAGCAGTCCTCCGGAGTTACCCTACGAGCAGTACTTC
CDR3: CASSPPELPYEQYF

J: TRBJ2-2
V: TRBV6-5
size: .
D: .
DNA: TGTGCCAGCAGTTACTCAGGGGTAGTCACCGGGGAGCTGTTTTTT
CDR3: CASSYSGVVTGELFF

J: TRBJ2-1
V: TRBV5-8
size: .
D: TRBD2
DNA: TGTGCCAGCAGCTTGCTGGCTAGCGGGAGGATGTCCTACAATGAGCAGTTCTTC
CDR3: CASSLLASGRMSYNEQFF

J: TRBJ2-3
V: TRBV6-1
size: .
D: .
DNA: TGTGCCAGCAGTGCTGACCTAGCCGTCGGCACAGATACGCAGTATTTT
CDR3: CASSADLAVGTDTQYF

J: TRBJ2-7
V: TRBV6-5
size: .
D: .
DNA: TGTGCCAGCAGTTTGGACAGCCGCTACGAGCAGTACTTC
CDR3: CASSLDSRYEQYF

J: TRBJ2-7
V: TRBV13
size: .
D: TRBD2
DNA: TGTGCCAGCAGCTTGGCGGGAGCCTACGAGCAGTACTTC
CDR3: CASSLAGAYEQYF

J: TRBJ1-3
V: TRBV6-6
size: once
D: .
DNA: TGTGTCAGCAGAACAGGGTCTGGAAACACCATATATTTT
CDR3: CVSRTGSGNTIYF

J: TRBJ2-2
V: TRBV13
size: .
D: .
DNA: TGTGCCAGCAGCCGGGACTACACCGGGGAGCTGTTTTTT
CDR3: CASSRDYTGELFF

J: TRBJ1-4
V: TRBV5-1
size: .
D: .
DNA: TGCGCCAGCAGCTTGACTGGCGGGGATGAAAAACTGTTTTTT
CDR3: CASSLTGGDEKLFF

J: TRBJ2-7
V: TRBV7-9
size: .
D: TRBD2
DNA: TGTGCCAGCAGCCCCCGCCCCGGACTAGCGGGAGTTGGCGAGCAGTACTTC
CDR3: CASSPRPGLAGVGEQYF